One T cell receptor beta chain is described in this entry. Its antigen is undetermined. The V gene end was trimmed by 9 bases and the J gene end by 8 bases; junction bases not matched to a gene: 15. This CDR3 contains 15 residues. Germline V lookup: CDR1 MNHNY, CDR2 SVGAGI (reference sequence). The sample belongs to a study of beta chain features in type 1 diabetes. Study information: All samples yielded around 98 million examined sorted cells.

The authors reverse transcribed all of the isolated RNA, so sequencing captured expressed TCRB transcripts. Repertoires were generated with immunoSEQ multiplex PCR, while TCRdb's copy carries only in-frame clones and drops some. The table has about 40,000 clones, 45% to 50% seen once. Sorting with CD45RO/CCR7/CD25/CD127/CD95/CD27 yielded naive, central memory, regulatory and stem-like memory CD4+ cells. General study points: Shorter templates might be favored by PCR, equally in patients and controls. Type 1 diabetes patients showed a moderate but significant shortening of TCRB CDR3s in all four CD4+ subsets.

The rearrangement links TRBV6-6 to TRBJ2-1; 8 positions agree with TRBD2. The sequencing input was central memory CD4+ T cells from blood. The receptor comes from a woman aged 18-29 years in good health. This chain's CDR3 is CASTKGSGGPHEQFF. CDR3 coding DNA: TGTGCCAGTACCAAGGGAAGCGGGGGCCCCCATGAGCAGTTCTTC.